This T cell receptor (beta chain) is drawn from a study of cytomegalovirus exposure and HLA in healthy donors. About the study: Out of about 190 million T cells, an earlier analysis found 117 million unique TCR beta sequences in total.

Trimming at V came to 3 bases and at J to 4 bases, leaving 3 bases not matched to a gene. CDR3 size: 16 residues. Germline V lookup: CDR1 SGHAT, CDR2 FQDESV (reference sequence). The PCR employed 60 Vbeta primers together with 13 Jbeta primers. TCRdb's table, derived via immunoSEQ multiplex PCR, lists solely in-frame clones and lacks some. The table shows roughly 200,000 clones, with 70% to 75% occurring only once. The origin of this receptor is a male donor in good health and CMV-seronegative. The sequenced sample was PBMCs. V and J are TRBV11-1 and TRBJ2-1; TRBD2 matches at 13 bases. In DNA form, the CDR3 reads TGTGCCAGCAGCTTTATACTAGCGGGGGGGTACAATGAGCAGTTCTTC. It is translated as CASSFILAGGYNEQFF.